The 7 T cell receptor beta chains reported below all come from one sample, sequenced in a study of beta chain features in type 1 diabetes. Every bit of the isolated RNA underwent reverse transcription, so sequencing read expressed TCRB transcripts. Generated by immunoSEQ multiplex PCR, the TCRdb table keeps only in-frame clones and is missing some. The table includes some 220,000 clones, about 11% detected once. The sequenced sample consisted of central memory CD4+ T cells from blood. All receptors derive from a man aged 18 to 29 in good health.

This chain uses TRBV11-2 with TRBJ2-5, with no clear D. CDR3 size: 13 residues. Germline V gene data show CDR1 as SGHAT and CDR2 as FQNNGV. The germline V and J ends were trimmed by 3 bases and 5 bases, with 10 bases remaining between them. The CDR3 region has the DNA TGTGCCAGCAGCTTGGGGTACCGGGAGACCCAGTACTTC. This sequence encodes CASSLGYRETQYF.

CDR3 amino acids: CASSATSSGETQYF. CDR3 in DNA: TGCGCCAGCAGCGCTACTAGCTCTGGTGAGACCCAGTACTTC. V usage is TRBV5-1 and J usage is TRBJ2-5; perhaps TRBD2 as D (6 bases). The germline V gene encodes CDR1 SGHRS and CDR2 YFSETQ. This CDR3 comprises 14 residues. Trimming removed 4 bases from V and 5 bases from J, with 15 bases in between.

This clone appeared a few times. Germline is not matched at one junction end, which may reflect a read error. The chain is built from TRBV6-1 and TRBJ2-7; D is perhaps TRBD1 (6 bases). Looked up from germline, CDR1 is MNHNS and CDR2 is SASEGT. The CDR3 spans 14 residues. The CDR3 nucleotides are TGTGCCAGCAGTGCCCCAGGACGGCACTCAGAGGGGGACTTC. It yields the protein CASSAPGRHSEGDF.

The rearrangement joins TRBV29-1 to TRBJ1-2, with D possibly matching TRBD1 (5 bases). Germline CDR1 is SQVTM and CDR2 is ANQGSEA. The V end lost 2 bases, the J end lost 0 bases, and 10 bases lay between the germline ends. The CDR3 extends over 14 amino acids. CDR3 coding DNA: TGCAGCGTTGAACCCCGGGGGGCTAACTATGGCTACACCTTC. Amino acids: CSVEPRGANYGYTF.

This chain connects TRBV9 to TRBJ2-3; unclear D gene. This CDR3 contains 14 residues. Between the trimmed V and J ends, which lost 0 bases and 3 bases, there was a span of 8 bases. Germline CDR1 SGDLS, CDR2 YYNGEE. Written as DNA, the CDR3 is TGTGCCAGCAGCGTAGTCGCTACTACAGATACGCAGTATTTT. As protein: CASSVVATTDTQYF.

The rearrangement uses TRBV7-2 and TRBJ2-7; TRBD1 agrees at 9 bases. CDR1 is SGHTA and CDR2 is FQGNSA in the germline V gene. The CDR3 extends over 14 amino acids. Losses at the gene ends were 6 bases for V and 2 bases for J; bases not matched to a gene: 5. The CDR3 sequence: CASRTGTGTYEQYF. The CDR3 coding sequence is TGTGCCAGCAGGACGGGGACAGGGACCTACGAGCAGTACTTC.

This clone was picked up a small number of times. DNA for the CDR3: TGCGCCAGCAGCTTGGAAACCGCCACCGAAAACATTCAGTACTTC. It specifies CASSLETATENIQYF. V gene TRBV5-1 combines with J gene TRBJ2-4; D is uncertain. The V gene lost 0 bases and the J gene lost 5 bases, with 12 bases spanning the gap. Germline CDR1 is SGHRS and CDR2 is YFSETQ. The CDR3 runs 15 residues.